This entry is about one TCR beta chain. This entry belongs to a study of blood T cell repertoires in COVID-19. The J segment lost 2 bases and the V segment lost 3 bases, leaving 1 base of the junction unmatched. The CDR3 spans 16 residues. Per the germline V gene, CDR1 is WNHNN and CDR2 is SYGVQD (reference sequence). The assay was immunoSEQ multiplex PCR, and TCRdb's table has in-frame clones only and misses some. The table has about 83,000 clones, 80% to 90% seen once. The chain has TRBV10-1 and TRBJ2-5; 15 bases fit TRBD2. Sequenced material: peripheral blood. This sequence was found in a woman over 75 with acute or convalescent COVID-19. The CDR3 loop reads CASSDGTSGGQETQYF. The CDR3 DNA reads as TGCGCCAGCAGTGACGGGACTAGCGGGGGGCAAGAGACCCAGTACTTC.